This entry concerns a single T cell receptor (beta chain). The antigen is not known. Genomic DNA, serving as template, underwent TCR beta VDJ and CDR3 profiling. MiXCR, applied by TCRdb to the reads, yields one record per CDR3 protein. The sample contains around 200,000 distinct CDR3 sequences, nearly 50% of which appear only once. Germline V gene lookup returns CDR1 DFQATT and CDR2 SNEGSKA (reference sequence). This CDR3 has 12 residues. V dropped 0 bases and J dropped 1 base, with 4 bases sitting between them. The entry originates in a study of CD8+CD57+ T cells in acquired aplastic anemia. Overall study: An average of roughly 3 ug of DNA was obtained from sorted CD4+ and CD8+ cells.

The authors sequenced patients whose flow cytometry had shown CD8+CD57+ cell expansion. As a group, the patients uniformly had severe acquired aplastic anemia. General observations from the study: Patients and controls had CD8+ Simpson's diversity values that were not significantly distinct.

This TCR was recovered from a human donor with aplastic anemia. This rearrangement joins TRBV20-1 to TRBJ2-7; D is unresolved. Specimen: sorted CD4+, CD8+, or CD8+CD57+ T cells (not recorded which) from PBMCs. CDR3 coding DNA: TGCAGTGCTAGAGAAGGGTCCTACGAGCAGTACTTC. Translation: CSAREGSYEQYF.